These 19 T cell receptor beta chains were sequenced from one sample in a study of regulatory T cells in long-lasting Graves disease. As to time point: newly diagnosed GD, antithyroid drugs for less than 3 months. Making the TCR library involved RNA that had been extracted from PBMCs. Researchers made TCR beta libraries by using iRepertoire HTBI primers and running Arm-PCR on CDR3 regions. TCRdb passed the multiplex PCR reads through MiXCR, listing each CDR3 protein once. Among about 440,000 distinct CDR3 sequences listed, about a sixth were seen once. These data were also reused for a study on T cells in Graves' hyperthyroidism and ophthalmopathy.

The sample in question was peripheral blood mononuclear cells (PBMCs), obtained at new diagnosis, from a patient treated with antithyroid drugs. The receptors originated from a woman under 30 with Graves disease.

This clonotype has ten or more counts. The gene calls are TRBV7-9 and TRBJ2-7; a possible D gene is TRBD2 (7 bases). Germline loops: CDR1 SEHNR, CDR2 FQNEAQ (reference sequence). V lost 5 bases to trimming and J lost 0 bases, with 23 bases between them. This CDR3 region has 18 residues. The CDR3: CASSEIGGLGGRSYEQYF. The DNA for the CDR3 is TGTGCCAGCAGCGAAATTGGCGGACTAGGGGGTCGCTCCTACGAGCAGTACTTC. The full variable domain, rest sourced from reference TRBV7-9 and TRBJ2-7, is DTGVSQNPRHKITKRGQNVTFRCDPISEHNRLYWYRQTLGQGPEFLTYFQNEAQLEKSRLLSDRFSAERPKGSFSTLEIQRTEQGDSAMYLCASSEIGGLGGRSYEQYFGPGTRLTVT.

The chain links TRBV11-2 to TRBJ2-3; D gene unclear. The CDR3 extends over 13 amino acids. From germline, CDR1 is SGHAT and CDR2 FQNNGV. V was clipped by 2 bases and J by 4 bases, with 7 bases between them. The CDR3 spells CASSLLVSDTQYF. The CDR3 bases are TGTGCCAGCAGCTTACTAGTCTCAGATACGCAGTATTTT.

This chain links TRBV12-3 or TRBV12-4 with TRBJ2-7; 7 nucleotides agree with TRBD2. V shed 6 bases, J shed 7 bases, and the junction held 18 bases outside the gene matches. CDR3 length equals 16 residues. The CDR3 region is CASSHPLADQYNEQYF. CDR3 sequence (DNA): TGTGCCAGCAGCCACCCCCTAGCGGACCAGTACAATGAGCAGTACTTC.

In this sample, this clonotype turned up once. The junction does not match germline at one end; this may be a read error. The chain combines TRBV27 with TRBJ2-4, with 10 bases lining up with TRBD2. CDR1 is MNHEY, CDR2 SMNVEV, per germline (reference sequence). The CDR3 spans 16 residues. CDR3 DNA: TGTGCCAGCAGTATAGCGGGAGGACTAGCCGAAAACATTCAGTACTTC. This translates into CASSIAGGLAENIQYF.

In its sample, this clonotype was seen many times. The V gene is TRBV28, the J gene TRBJ2-1; TRBD2 aligns across 13 bases. From germline, CDR1 is MDHEN and CDR2 SYDVKM. This CDR3 contains 17 residues. V was pared by 6 bases and J by 6 bases, with 11 bases of the junction left unmatched. The CDR3 here is CASRSIGGTSGINEQFF. Here the CDR3 DNA reads TGTGCCAGCAGATCCATTGGGGGGACTAGCGGGATCAATGAGCAGTTCTTC.

This clonotype has a count of ten or more. The CDR3 DNA sequence: TGTGCCATCAGTGTCTCAGGTGGCAATCAGCCCCAGCATTTT. Residues: CAISVSGGNQPQHF. The rearrangement joins TRBV10-3 to TRBJ1-5; D is undetermined. V was trimmed by 4 bases and J by 2 bases, leaving 9 bases between them. This CDR3 has 14 amino acids. Germline assignment: CDR1 ENHRY and CDR2 SYGVKD.

The rearrangement joins TRBV28 to TRBJ2-1, with TRBD2 identical over 8 bases. Per germline, CDR1 MDHEN and CDR2 SYDVKM. With V trimmed by 3 bases and J by 6 bases, 1 base remained unmatched. The CDR3 covers 13 residues. CDR3: CASSFGTSNEQFF. The CDR3 DNA is TGTGCCAGCAGTTTCGGGACTAGCAATGAGCAGTTCTTC. Variable domain in full (rest from reference TRBV28 and TRBJ2-1): DVKVTQSSRYLVKRTGEKVFLECVQDMDHENMFWYRQDPGLGLRLIYFSYDVKMKEKGDIPEGYSVSREKKERFSLILESASTNQTSMYLCASSFGTSNEQFFGPGTRLTVL.

This clonotype has only a few counts. The V call is TRBV27, the J call TRBJ1-4, with 9 bases lining up with TRBD1. Germline V gene lookup returns CDR1 MNHEY and CDR2 SMNVEV (reference sequence). CDR3 length: 16 residues. Unmatched junction bases numbered 8, after V lost 5 bases and J lost 4 bases. The CDR3 nucleotides read TGTGCCAGCAGTCTCGATAGGACAGGGGATAATGAAAAACTGTTTTTT. This codes for CASSLDRTGDNEKLFF.

This clonotype was counted ten times or more. V is TRBV25-1 and J is TRBJ1-1; 11 bases map to TRBD1. Looked up from germline, CDR1 is MGHDK and CDR2 is SYGVNS. V trimming: 3 bases; J trimming: 6 bases; junction bases outside the gene matches: 12. This CDR3 region has 17 residues. Written as DNA, the CDR3 is TGTGCCAGCAGTGACTCGGACAGGGGGCGATTTAGTGCTGAAGCTTTCTTT. It codes for CASSDSDRGRFSAEAFF.

The rearrangement joins TRBV2 to TRBJ2-4; maybe TRBD2 (5 bases). The closer fit of TRBJ2-7 to the DNA end suggests the J call may be wrong. CDR3 size: 13 residues. From germline, CDR1 is SNHLY and CDR2 FYNNEI. DNA for the CDR3: TGTGCCAGCACGGGGAACACCCACTACGAGCAGTACTTC. Its protein is CASTGNTHYEQYF.

V gene TRBV6-2 or TRBV6-3 combines with J gene TRBJ1-2; 9 nucleotides line up with TRBD1. V trimming: 6 bases; J trimming: 2 bases; junction bases outside the gene matches: 7. The CDR3 loop spans 15 amino acids. In germline, CDR1 is MNHEY, CDR2 SVGEGT. CDR3 in amino acids: CASSLTTGGNYGYTF. CDR3 DNA: TGTGCCAGCAGCTTGACGACAGGGGGAAACTATGGCTACACCTTC.

The chain carries TRBV5-4 and TRBJ2-7; 8 bases map to TRBD2. V shed 2 bases, J shed 2 bases, and the junction held 6 bases outside the gene matches. Germline V gene data show CDR1 as SGHNT and CDR2 as YYREEE (reference sequence). This CDR3 is built from 15 residues. CDR3 in DNA: TGTGCCAGCAGCTTCGCACTAGCGGAGACCTACGAGCAGTACTTC. Translation: CASSFALAETYEQYF.

The sample holds many counts of this clonotype. The chain uses TRBV2 and TRBJ2-7; 12 nucleotides line up with TRBD1. The germline V gene encodes CDR1 SNHLY and CDR2 FYNNEI. V lost 8 bases to trimming and J lost 5 bases; unmatched junction nucleotides: 4. This CDR3 has 13 residues. The CDR3 protein is CASRDRGRHEQYF. The CDR3 nucleotides read TGTGCCAGCCGGGACAGGGGGCGGCACGAGCAGTACTTC.

As for this clonotype: This may arise from a read error, as a much more abundant clone is one base away. J is TRBJ1-1 and V is TRBV28; no reliable D call. The germline V gene has CDR1 MDHEN and CDR2 SYDVKM. The CDR3 runs 15 residues. The ends were cut back, 2 bases at V and 0 bases at J, with 10 bases in the middle. CDR3 region: CASSLNGGMNTEAFF. The CDR3 DNA follows: TGTGCCAGCAGTTTAAACGGAGGAATGAACACTGAAGCTTTCTTT.

The chain recombines TRBV2 with TRBJ2-2; D remains ambiguous. Germline V gene data show CDR1 as SNHLY and CDR2 as FYNNEI. This CDR3 has 15 amino acids. The ends were cut back, 3 bases at V and 2 bases at J, with 10 bases in the middle. CDR3 in amino acids: CASSDILRNTGELFF. The DNA for the CDR3 is TGTGCCAGCAGTGATATCCTACGAAACACCGGGGAGCTGTTTTTT. The complete variable domain, with remaining parts taken from reference TRBV2 and TRBJ2-2, reads EPEVTQTPSHQVTQMGQEVILRCVPISNHLYFYWYRQILGQKVEFLVSFYNNEISEKSEIFDDQFSVERPDGSNFTLKIRSTKLEDSAMYFCASSDILRNTGELFFGEGSRLTVL.

At least ten counts were recorded for this clonotype. The V call is TRBV6-1, the J call TRBJ1-2; D is possibly TRBD1 (5 bases). V lost 1 base and J 9 bases, leaving 15 bases between the germline ends. Germline CDR1 is MNHNS and CDR2 is SASEGT. The CDR3 covers 14 residues. CDR3 nucleotide sequence: TGTGCCAGCAGTGAAGAGATCAGGGCGAGTCGCTACACCTTC. Its translation is CASSEEIRASRYTF.

This clonotype was seen at least ten times. V usage is TRBV28 and J usage is TRBJ2-3, with 7 bases lining up with TRBD1. The ends lost 5 bases at V and 3 bases at J; junction bases unmatched: 5. CDR3 length equals 14 residues. The germline CDR1 and CDR2 sequences are MDHEN and SYDVKM. This chain's CDR3 is CASSPGTETDTQYF. In DNA form, the CDR3 reads TGTGCCAGCAGTCCCGGGACAGAGACAGATACGCAGTATTTT.

This clonotype was seen a handful of times. The chain links TRBV24-1 to TRBJ2-2, with D unresolved. Trimming pared 6 bases from V and 5 bases from J, leaving 9 bases between. The CDR3 totals 13 residues. Germline V gene data show CDR1 as KGHDR and CDR2 as SFDVKD. CDR3 nucleotides: TGTGCCACCAGTTTAGGGTGGACCGGGGAGCTGTTTTTT. It codes for CATSLGWTGELFF.

With respect to this clonotype: A far larger clone is a single base away, which makes a read error likely. The CDR3 end shows no conserved phenylalanine or tryptophan, and so a read error is likely. This chain connects TRBV7-2 to TRBJ1-2, with 7 bases matching TRBD1. The CDR3 runs to 15 residues. Per germline, CDR1 SGHTA and CDR2 FQGNSA. The CDR3, as DNA: TGTGCCAGCAGCGTAGCCCCAGGGGGGGGTTATGGCTACACCTCC. Translating gives CASSVAPGGGYGYTS.